This record covers a single T cell receptor (beta chain). This specimen comes from a study of shared clonotypes between healthy human individuals. Study context: Serving as donors were two women and a few men, whose ages spanned 18 to 49.

CDR1 SGHNT and CDR2 YYREEE come from the germline V gene (reference sequence). The ends were cut back, 0 bases at V and 3 bases at J, with 13 bases in the middle. The CDR3 sequence is 15 residues long. TCRdb's table, derived via immunoSEQ multiplex PCR, lists solely in-frame clones and lacks some. Seen here are some 2.1 million clones, about 94% observed once, and the top ten hold less than 2%. Terminally differentiated effector memory CD45RA+ cells were excluded from the naive CD8 cells, which were CD45RO-negative and positively selected for CCR7. The TCR sequence derives from a man between 18 and 29 years old in good health. Some clones in this sample may be carry-over from other donors' samples. The chain combines TRBV5-4 with TRBJ2-7; D may correspond to TRBD1 or TRBD2 (5 bases each). Input material: naive CD8+ T cells from PBMCs. The CDR3 reads CASSLVGESLYEQYF. In nucleotides, the CDR3 is TGTGCCAGCAGCTTGGTGGGGGAATCGCTCTACGAGCAGTACTTC.